A selection of T cell receptor beta chains follows, all from one sample in a study of blood T cell repertoires in COVID-19. Libraries were prepared by immunoSEQ multiplex PCR; TCRdb keeps only in-frame clonotypes and omits some of them. The table lists some 110,000 clones, approximately 86% of them singletons. The sequencing input was peripheral blood. These receptor sequences come from a man aged 40-49 years with acute or convalescent COVID-19. CDR3s include the opening cysteine and the closing phenylalanine or tryptophan. A D gene is named only where the DNA matches it firmly. Clone size appears in some rows only: once, few, many, or a class for an expanded clone.

TRBJ1-1 | TRBV3-1/TRBV3-2 | once | TRBD1 | TGTGCCAGCAGCCAGAGGCGGGACAGGGTGCCCACTTTCTTT | CASSQRRDRVPTFF
TRBJ1-3 | TRBV5-1 | NA | NA | TGCGCCAGCAGCTTGTTGGGGGGAGGAGGAACCTCTGGAAACACCATATATTTT | CASSLLGGGGTSGNTIYF
TRBJ1-2 | TRBV19 | once | NA | TGTGCCAGTAGACCGACCGTTGACAGCACTAACTATGGCTACACCTTC | CASRPTVDSTNYGYTF
TRBJ2-3 | TRBV5-1 | NA | NA | TGCGCCAGCAGCTACCGGGACTCTCACACAGATACGCAGTATTTT | CASSYRDSHTDTQYF
TRBJ2-1 | TRBV9 | NA | TRBD2 | TGTGCCAGCAGCGTGACTAGCGGGAGTGGTGAGCAGTTCTTC | CASSVTSGSGEQFF
TRBJ1-6 | TRBV5-4 | NA | TRBD1 | TGTGCCAGCAGCGACAGGGGAATAGGATCACCCCTCCACTTT | CASSDRGIGSPLHF
TRBJ2-7 | TRBV7-2 | NA | NA | TGTGCCAGCAGCTTCCGGGACACTCACTACGAGCAGTACTTC | CASSFRDTHYEQYF
TRBJ2-6 | TRBV4-2 | NA | TRBD1 | TGTGCCAGCAGCCCCGGGACAGGTGATCTCTCTGGGGCCAACGTCCTGACTTTC | CASSPGTGDLSGANVLTF
TRBJ1-5 | TRBV4-1 | NA | NA | TGCGCCAGCAGCCAAGCCGAGCATAGCAATCAGCCCCAGCATTTT | CASSQAEHSNQPQHF
TRBJ2-7 | TRBV2 | NA | NA | TGTGCCAGCAGTGACCTAGGGTGGGAGAACTACGAGCAGTACTTC | CASSDLGWENYEQYF
TRBJ2-7 | TRBV18 | NA | NA | TGTGCCAGCTCACCGGGGGCGGCGTCCTACGAGCAGTACTTC | CASSPGAASYEQYF
TRBJ2-1 | TRBV6-5 | NA | TRBD2 | TGTGCCAGTGGTTTAGCGGGAGGCCCGATGGATGAGCAGTTCTTC | CASGLAGGPMDEQFF
TRBJ1-5 | TRBV7-7 | NA | TRBD1 | TGTGCTAGCAGCCCAGGGGGCCTCGGAGGGGTAAGCAATCAGCCCCAGCATTTT | CASSPGGLGGVSNQPQHF
TRBJ1-5 | TRBV11-2 | NA | NA | TGTGCCAGCAGCTTAGCGGGCAATCAGCCCCAGCATTTT | CASSLAGNQPQHF
TRBJ2-7 | TRBV7-9 | few | NA | TGTGCCAGCAGCCGAACCGGGACATTAAGTTACGAGCAGTACTTC | CASSRTGTLSYEQYF
TRBJ2-1 | TRBV9 | NA | NA | TGTGCCAGCAGCCATTCGACAGGCCTCTACAATGAGCAGTTCTTC | CASSHSTGLYNEQFF
TRBJ1-5 | TRBV5-8 | once | NA | TGTGCCAGCAGCCCAAGGGGAGGGGCTCAGCCCCAGCATTTT | CASSPRGGAQPQHF
TRBJ1-5 | TRBV19 | NA | TRBD1 | TGTGCCAGTAGTACGCACAGGGGGCGGAATCAGCCCCAGCATTTT | CASSTHRGRNQPQHF
TRBJ2-3 | TRBV30 | NA | NA | TGTGCCTGGAGTGTACCTAAGAGTCGGACAGATACGCAGTATTTT | CAWSVPKSRTDTQYF
TRBJ1-2 | TRBV27 | NA | NA | TGTGCCAGCAGAGGTGATCGAACAGGGAGATCTGAAGGCTACACCTTC | CASRGDRTGRSEGYTF
TRBJ1-1 | TRBV7-2 | NA | TRBD1 | TGTGCCAGCAGCAACCGACAGGGCGAAGGCACTGAAGCTTTCTTT | CASSNRQGEGTEAFF
TRBJ1-3 | TRBV23-1 | NA | NA | TGCGCCAGCAGTCTGACAGACTCTGGAAACACCATATATTTT | CASSLTDSGNTIYF
TRBJ1-3 | TRBV13 | NA | NA | TGTGCCAGCAGGCGGGACGTCGGAAACACCATATATTTT | CASRRDVGNTIYF
TRBJ1-1 | TRBV2 | NA | NA | TGTGCCAGCCTCAATAGGAGGGCCGATCCTAACACTGAAGCTTTCTTT | CASLNRRADPNTEAFF
TRBJ1-1 | TRBV19 | NA | NA | TGTGCCAGTACCCGATACCTGGTCGGCAGGGTCGGCACTGAAGCTTTCTTT | CASTRYLVGRVGTEAFF
TRBJ2-7 | TRBV11-2 | NA | TRBD1 | TGTGCCAGCAGCCCTGACCGGGACAGGGGGTACGAGCAGTACTTC | CASSPDRDRGYEQYF
TRBJ1-2 | TRBV29-1 | few | NA | TGCAGCGTTCACAATAACTATGGCTACACCTTC | CSVHNNYGYTF
TRBJ1-5 | TRBV3-1/TRBV3-2 | once | NA | TGTGCCAGCAGCCAAGATGTCGGGAGGGGTCAGCCCCAGCATTTT | CASSQDVGRGQPQHF
TRBJ1-4 | TRBV19 | NA | NA | TGTGCCAGTATGTTCAGGGCCGGGACTAATGAAAAACTGTTTTTT | CASMFRAGTNEKLFF
TRBJ2-3 | TRBV6-2/TRBV6-3 | NA | TRBD2 | TGTGCCAGCAGCCCTACTAGCGGGGCTAACCCATTCACAGATACGCAGTATTTT | CASSPTSGANPFTDTQYF
TRBJ2-7 | TRBV19 | NA | TRBD2 | TGTGCCAGTAGTCTTTCACTAGCGGGGTCCTACGAGCAGTACTTC | CASSLSLAGSYEQYF
TRBJ1-4 | TRBV4-1 | NA | TRBD1 | TGCGCCAGCAGCCAAGAGACAGGGATTGGTGAAAAACTGTTTTTT | CASSQETGIGEKLFF
TRBJ2-2 | TRBV30 | NA | NA | TGTGCCCGACTAGGACAGGCCGGGGAGCTGTTTTTT | CARLGQAGELFF
TRBJ1-2 | TRBV9 | NA | TRBD1 | TGTGCCAGCAGCGTCATGCCCGGGACAGGCTCGGGGGGCTACACCTTC | CASSVMPGTGSGGYTF
TRBJ2-7 | TRBV12-5 | NA | TRBD2 | TGTGCTAGTGGTTTGGTACTAGCGGGAGGGTACGCCTACGAGCAGTACTTC | CASGLVLAGGYAYEQYF
TRBJ1-5 | TRBV15 | NA | TRBD1 | TGTGCCACCAGCAGAGTAACTAAAACCGGGACAGGGTACATTTATAGCAATCAGCCCCAGCATTTT | CATSRVTKTGTGYIYSNQPQHF
TRBJ1-2 | TRBV29-1 | NA | TRBD1 | TGCAGCGTGGGACAGGTACCTAACTATGGCTACACCTTC | CSVGQVPNYGYTF
TRBJ2-6 | TRBV19 | once | NA | TGTGCCAGTAGTGACATATCTGGGGCCAACGTCCTGACTTTC | CASSDISGANVLTF
TRBJ1-1 | TRBV6-5 | NA | NA | TGTGCCAGCAGTTACTCAGGGGAGGGTGAAGCTTTCTTT | CASSYSGEGEAFF
TRBJ1-1 | TRBV19 | NA | TRBD1 | TGTGCCAGTAGTAGCCTGGGACAGGGGTTGACGAGAGAAGCTTTCTTT | CASSSLGQGLTREAFF